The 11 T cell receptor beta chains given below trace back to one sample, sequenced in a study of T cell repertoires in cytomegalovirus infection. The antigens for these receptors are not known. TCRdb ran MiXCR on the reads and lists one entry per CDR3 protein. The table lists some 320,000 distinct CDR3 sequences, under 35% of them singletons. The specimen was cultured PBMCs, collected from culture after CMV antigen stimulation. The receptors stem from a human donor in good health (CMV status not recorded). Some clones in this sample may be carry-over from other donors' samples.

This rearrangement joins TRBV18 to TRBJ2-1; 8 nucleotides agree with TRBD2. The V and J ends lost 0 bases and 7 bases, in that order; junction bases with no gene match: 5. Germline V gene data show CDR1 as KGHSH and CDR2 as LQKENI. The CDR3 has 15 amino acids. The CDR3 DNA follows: TGTGCCAGCTCACCACCCCCAGCGGGAGCGAATGAGCAGTTCTTC. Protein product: CASSPPPAGANEQFF.

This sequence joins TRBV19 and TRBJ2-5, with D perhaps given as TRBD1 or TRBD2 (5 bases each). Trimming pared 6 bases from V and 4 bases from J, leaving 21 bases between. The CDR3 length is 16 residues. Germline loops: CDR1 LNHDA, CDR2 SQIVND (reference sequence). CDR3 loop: CASSKGRASPRETQYF. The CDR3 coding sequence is TGTGCCAGTAGCAAGGGACGGGCGAGTCCTCGAGAGACCCAGTACTTC.

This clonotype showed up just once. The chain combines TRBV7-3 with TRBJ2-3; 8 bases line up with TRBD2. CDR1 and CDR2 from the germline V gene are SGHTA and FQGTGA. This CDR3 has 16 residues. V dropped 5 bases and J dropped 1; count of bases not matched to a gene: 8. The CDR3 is CASSVQGAGGTDTQYF. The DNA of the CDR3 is TGTGCCAGCAGCGTCCAGGGAGCGGGGGGCACAGATACGCAGTATTTT. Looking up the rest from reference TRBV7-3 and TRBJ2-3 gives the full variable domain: GAGVSQTPSNKVTEKGKYVELRCDPISGHTALYWYRQSLGQGPEFLIYFQGTGAADDSGLPNDRFFAVRPEGSVSTLKIQRTERGDSAVYLCASSVQGAGGTDTQYFGPGTRLTVL.

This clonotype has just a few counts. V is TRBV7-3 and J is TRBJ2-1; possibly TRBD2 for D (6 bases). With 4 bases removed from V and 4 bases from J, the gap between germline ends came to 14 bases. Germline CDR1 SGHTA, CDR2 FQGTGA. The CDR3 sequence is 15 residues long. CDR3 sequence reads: CASSYFGGAYNEQFF. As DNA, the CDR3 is TGTGCCAGCAGCTATTTTGGAGGGGCATACAATGAGCAGTTCTTC. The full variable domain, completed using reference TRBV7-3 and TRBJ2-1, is GAGVSQTPSNKVTEKGKYVELRCDPISGHTALYWYRQSLGQGPEFLIYFQGTGAADDSGLPNDRFFAVRPEGSVSTLKIQRTERGDSAVYLCASSYFGGAYNEQFFGPGTRLTVL.

CDR3 sequence (DNA): TGTGCCAGCAGTGATGGAGTAGCCAAAAACATTCAGTACTTC. Translated, it gives CASSDGVAKNIQYF. The chain combines TRBV2 with TRBJ2-4; no definite D call. Germline V gene data show CDR1 as SNHLY and CDR2 as FYNNEI. The V and J ends lost 3 bases and 0 bases respectively, with 6 bases between them. The CDR3 sequence is 14 residues long.

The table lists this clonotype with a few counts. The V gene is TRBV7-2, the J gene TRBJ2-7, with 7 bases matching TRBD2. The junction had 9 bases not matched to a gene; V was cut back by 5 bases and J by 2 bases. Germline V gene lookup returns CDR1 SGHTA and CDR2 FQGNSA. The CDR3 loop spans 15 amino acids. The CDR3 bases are TGTGCCAGCAGCCCCCGGGGAGGGAGAACCTACGAGCAGTACTTC. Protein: CASSPRGGRTYEQYF.

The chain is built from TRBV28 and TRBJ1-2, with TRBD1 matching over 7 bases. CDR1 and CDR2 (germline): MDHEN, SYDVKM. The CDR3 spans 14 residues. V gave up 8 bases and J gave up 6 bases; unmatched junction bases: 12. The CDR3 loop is CASYPDRVWNGYTF. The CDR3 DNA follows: TGTGCCAGCTACCCTGACAGGGTGTGGAATGGCTACACCTTC.

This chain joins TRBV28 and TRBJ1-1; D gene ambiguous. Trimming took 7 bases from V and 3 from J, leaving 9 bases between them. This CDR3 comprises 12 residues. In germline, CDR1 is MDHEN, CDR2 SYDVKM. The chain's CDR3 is CASTEGHTEAFF. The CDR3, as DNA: TGTGCCAGCACAGAAGGCCACACTGAAGCTTTCTTT.

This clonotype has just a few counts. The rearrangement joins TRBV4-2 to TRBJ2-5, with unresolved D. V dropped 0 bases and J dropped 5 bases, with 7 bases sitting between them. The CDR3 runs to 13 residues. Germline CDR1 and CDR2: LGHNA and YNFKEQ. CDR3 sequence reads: CASSQDRIETQYF. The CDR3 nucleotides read TGTGCCAGCAGCCAAGACCGGATTGAGACCCAGTACTTC.

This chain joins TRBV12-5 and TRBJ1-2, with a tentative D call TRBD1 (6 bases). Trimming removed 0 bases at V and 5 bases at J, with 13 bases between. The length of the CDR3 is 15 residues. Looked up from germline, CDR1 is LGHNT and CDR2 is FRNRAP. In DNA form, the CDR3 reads TGTGCTAGTGGTTTGGTACAGGGCGGGGGATATGGCTACACCTTC. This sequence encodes CASGLVQGGGYGYTF.

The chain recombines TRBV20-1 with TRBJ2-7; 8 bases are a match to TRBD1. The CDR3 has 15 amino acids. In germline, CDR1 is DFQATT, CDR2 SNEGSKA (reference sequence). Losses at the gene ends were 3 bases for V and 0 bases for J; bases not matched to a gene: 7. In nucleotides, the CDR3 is TGCAGTGCTAGTCAATCACAGGGGGTCTCCTACGAGCAGTACTTC. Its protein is CSASQSQGVSYEQYF.